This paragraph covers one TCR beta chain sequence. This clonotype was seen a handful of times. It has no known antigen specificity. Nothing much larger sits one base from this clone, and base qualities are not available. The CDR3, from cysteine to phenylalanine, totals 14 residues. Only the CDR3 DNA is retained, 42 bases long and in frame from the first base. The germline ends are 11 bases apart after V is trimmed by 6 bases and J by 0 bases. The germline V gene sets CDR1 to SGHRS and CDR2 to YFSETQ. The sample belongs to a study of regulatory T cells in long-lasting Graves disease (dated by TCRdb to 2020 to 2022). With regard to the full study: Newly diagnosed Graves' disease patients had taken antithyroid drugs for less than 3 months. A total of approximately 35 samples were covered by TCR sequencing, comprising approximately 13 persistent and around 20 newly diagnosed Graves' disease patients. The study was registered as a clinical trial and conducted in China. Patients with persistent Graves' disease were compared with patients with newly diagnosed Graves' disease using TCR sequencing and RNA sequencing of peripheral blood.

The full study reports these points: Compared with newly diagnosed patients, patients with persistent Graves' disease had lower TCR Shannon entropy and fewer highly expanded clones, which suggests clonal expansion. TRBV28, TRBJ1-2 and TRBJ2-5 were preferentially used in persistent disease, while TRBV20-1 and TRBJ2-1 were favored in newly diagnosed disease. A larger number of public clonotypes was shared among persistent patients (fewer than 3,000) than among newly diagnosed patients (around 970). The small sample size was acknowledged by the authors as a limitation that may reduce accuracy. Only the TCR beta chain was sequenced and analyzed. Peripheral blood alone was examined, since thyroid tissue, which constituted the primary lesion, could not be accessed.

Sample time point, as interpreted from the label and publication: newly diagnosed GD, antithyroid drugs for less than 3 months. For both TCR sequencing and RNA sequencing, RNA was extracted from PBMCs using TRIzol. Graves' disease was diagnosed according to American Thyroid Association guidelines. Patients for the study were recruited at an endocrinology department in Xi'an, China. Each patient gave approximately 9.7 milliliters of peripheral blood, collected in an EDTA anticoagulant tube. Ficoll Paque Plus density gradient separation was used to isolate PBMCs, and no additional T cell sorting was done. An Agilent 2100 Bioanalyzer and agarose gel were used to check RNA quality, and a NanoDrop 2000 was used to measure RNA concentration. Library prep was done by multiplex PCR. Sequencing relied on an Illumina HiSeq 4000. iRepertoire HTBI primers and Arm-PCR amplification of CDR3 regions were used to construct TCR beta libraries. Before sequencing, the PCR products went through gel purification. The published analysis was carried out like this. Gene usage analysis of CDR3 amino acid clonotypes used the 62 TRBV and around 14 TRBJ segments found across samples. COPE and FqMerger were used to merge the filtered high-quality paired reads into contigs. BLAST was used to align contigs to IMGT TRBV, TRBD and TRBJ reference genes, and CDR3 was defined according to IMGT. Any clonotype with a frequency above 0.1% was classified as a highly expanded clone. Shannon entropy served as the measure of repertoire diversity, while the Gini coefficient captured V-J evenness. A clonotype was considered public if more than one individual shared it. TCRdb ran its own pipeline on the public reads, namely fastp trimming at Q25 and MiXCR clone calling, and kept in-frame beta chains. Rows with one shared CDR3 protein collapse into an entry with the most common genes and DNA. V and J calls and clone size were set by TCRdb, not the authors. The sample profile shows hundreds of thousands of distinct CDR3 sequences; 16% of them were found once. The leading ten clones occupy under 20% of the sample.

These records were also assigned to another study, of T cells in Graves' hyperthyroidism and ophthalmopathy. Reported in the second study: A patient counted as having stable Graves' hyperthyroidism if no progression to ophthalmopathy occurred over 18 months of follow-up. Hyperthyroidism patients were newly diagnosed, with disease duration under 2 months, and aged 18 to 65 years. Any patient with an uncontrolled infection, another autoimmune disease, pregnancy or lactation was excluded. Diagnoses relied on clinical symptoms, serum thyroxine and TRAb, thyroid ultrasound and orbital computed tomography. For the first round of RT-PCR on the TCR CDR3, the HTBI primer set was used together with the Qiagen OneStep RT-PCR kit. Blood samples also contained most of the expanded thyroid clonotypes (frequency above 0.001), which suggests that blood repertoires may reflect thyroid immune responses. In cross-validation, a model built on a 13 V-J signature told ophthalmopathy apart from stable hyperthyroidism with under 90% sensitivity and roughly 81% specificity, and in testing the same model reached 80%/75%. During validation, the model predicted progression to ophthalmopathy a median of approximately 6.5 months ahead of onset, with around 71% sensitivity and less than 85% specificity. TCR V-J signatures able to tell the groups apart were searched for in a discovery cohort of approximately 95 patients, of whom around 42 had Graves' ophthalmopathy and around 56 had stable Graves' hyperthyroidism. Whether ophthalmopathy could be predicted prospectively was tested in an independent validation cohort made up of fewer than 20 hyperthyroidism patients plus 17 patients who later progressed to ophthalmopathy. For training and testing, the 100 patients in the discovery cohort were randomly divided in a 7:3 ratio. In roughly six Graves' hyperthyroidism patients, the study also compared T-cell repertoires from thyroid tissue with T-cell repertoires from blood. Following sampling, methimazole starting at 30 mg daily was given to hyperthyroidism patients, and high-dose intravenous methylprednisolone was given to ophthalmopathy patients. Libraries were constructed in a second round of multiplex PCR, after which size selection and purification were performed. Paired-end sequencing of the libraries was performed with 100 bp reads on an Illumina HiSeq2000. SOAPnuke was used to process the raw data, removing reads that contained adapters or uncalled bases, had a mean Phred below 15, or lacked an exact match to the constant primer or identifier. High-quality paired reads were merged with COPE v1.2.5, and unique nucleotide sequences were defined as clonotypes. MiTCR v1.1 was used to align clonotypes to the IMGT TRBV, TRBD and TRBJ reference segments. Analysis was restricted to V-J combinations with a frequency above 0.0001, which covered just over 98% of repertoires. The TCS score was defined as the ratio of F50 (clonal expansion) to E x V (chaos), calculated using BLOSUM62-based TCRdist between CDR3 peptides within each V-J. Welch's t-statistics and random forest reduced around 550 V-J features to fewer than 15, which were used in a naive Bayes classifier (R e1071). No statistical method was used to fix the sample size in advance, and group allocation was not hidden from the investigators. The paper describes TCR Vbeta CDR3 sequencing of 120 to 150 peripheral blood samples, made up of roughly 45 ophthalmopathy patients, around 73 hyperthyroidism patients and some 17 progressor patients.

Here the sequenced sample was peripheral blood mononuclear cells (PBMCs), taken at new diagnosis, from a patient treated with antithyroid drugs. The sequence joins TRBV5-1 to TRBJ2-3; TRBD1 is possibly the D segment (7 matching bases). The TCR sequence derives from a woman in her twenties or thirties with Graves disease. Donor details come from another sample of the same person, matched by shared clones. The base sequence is TGCGCCAGCACCAGGGGGACTAGCACAGATACGCAGTATTTT. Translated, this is CASTRGTSTDTQYF.